These 30 T cell receptor beta chains were all obtained from the same sample, sequenced in a study of blood T cell repertoires in COVID-19. Data came from immunoSEQ multiplex PCR; TCRdb stores just in-frame clones and leaves some out. Among approximately 300,000 clones, 89% were seen once, and the ten largest hold about 5.2%. Specimen: PBMCs or T cells enriched from blood (not recorded which). The receptors come from a man aged 60 to 69 who had recovered from COVID-19.

This chain joins TRBV25-1 and TRBJ2-7; perhaps TRBD1 as D (5 bases). V was shortened by 3 bases and J by 2 bases, with 11 bases between the two germline ends. CDR3 length equals 14 residues. Germline-derived CDR1 and CDR2 are MGHDK and SYGVNS. CDR3 in DNA: TGTGCCAGCAGTGACTGGGGCAGAACCTACGAGCAGTACTTC. It translates to CASSDWGRTYEQYF.

V and J are TRBV2 and TRBJ2-1, with D perhaps matching TRBD1 (5 bases). The V end lost 6 bases, the J end lost 5 bases, and 20 bases lay between the germline ends. CDR3 length equals 16 residues. In germline, CDR1 is SNHLY, CDR2 FYNNEI. CDR3 loop: CASRAQGVIGDNEQFF. In DNA form, the CDR3 reads TGTGCCAGCAGGGCGCAAGGGGTGATCGGCGACAATGAGCAGTTCTTC. Full variable domain (outside the CDR3, taken from reference TRBV2 and TRBJ2-1): EPEVTQTPSHQVTQMGQEVILRCVPISNHLYFYWYRQILGQKVEFLVSFYNNEISEKSEIFDDQFSVERPDGSNFTLKIRSTKLEDSAMYFCASRAQGVIGDNEQFFGPGTRLTVL.

The CDR3 nucleotides read TGCGCCAGCAGCTCAGGGGGCTTGGGGTATACGCAGTATTTT. This gives the protein CASSSGGLGYTQYF. The rearrangement joins TRBV5-1 to TRBJ2-3, with 8 bases aligning to TRBD1. There are 14 residues in the CDR3. Germline V gene data show CDR1 as SGHRS and CDR2 as YFSETQ. The trim removed 3 bases at V and 7 bases at J, leaving 7 bases unmatched.

V usage is TRBV28 and J usage is TRBJ2-7; the match to TRBD1 covers 9 bases. This CDR3 is 17 amino acids long. The V and J ends lost 3 bases and 10 bases, in that order; junction bases with no gene match: 19. Germline-derived CDR1 and CDR2 are MDHEN and SYDVKM. For the CDR3, the DNA is TGTGCCAGCAGTTTTATGGGACAGGGCATTACCTTTACGAGACAGTACTTC. Translated, it gives CASSFMGQGITFTRQYF. Combining the CDR3 with reference TRBV28 and TRBJ2-7 gives the whole variable domain DVKVTQSSRYLVKRTGEKVFLECVQDMDHENMFWYRQDPGLGLRLIYFSYDVKMKEKGDIPEGYSVSREKKERFSLILESASTNQTSMYLCASSFMGQGITFTRQYFGPGTRLTVT.

This chain joins TRBV9 and TRBJ2-1, with 8 nucleotides matching TRBD2. The CDR3 has 15 residues. CDR1 and CDR2 (germline): SGDLS, YYNGEE. The J segment lost 7 bases and the V segment lost 0 bases, leaving 6 bases of the junction unmatched. Here the CDR3 reads CASSVAPTSANEQFF. In nucleotides, the CDR3 is TGTGCCAGCAGCGTAGCCCCGACTAGCGCGAATGAGCAGTTCTTC.

The chain recombines TRBV6-5 with TRBJ2-7; 9 bases agree with TRBD2. The CDR3 has 14 amino acids. Trimming cost V 9 bases and J 5 bases; bases outside gene matches: 11. From germline, CDR1 is MNHEY and CDR2 SVGAGI. The CDR3 DNA follows: TGTGCCAGTCGGGGGCGGGAGGGCCACAACGAGCAGTACTTC. Translation: CASRGREGHNEQYF.

The count of this clone is one. This chain connects TRBV3-1 (or the pseudogene TRBV3-2) to TRBJ1-1; no firm D call. This CDR3 is 16 amino acids long. Trimming took 0 bases from V and 4 from J, leaving 15 bases between them. Germline V gene sequence: CDR1 LGHDT, CDR2 YNNKEL (reference sequence). The DNA for the CDR3 is TGTGCCAGCAGCCAAGAGTCGGAGGGCCTGGGCACTGAAGCTTTCTTT. It is translated as CASSQESEGLGTEAFF.

J is TRBJ2-3 and V is TRBV5-4; TRBD2 aligns across 8 bases. Germline V CDR1 and CDR2: SGHNT, YYREEE (reference sequence). There are 16 residues in the CDR3. Germline trimming cut 6 bases from V and 0 bases from J; bases unmatched to any gene: 9. The CDR3 DNA reads as TGTGCCAGCACCCGAGCGGGGGAGCGGAGCACAGATACGCAGTATTTT. It translates to CASTRAGERSTDTQYF.

In the case of this clone: An end of the junction does not agree with germline; a read error may underlie this. This chain joins TRBV19 and TRBJ1-1; TRBD1 matches 9 bases. Germline V gene data show CDR1 as LNHDA and CDR2 as SQIVND (reference sequence). This CDR3 is built from 15 residues. As DNA, the CDR3 is TGTGCCAGTAGTATACCCGGACAGGGGAACCCTGAAGCTTTCTTT. Translated, it gives CASSIPGQGNPEAFF.

This chain joins TRBV7-2 and TRBJ2-5, with 8 bases aligning to TRBD1. Germline V gene lookup returns CDR1 SGHTA and CDR2 FQGNSA. The V gene end was trimmed by 2 bases and the J gene end by 1 base; junction bases not matched to a gene: 3. The CDR3 is 15 amino acids. Here the CDR3 reads CASSLNRGVQETQYF. The CDR3 DNA is TGTGCCAGCAGCTTAAACAGGGGGGTCCAAGAGACCCAGTACTTC.

J is TRBJ1-2 and V is TRBV6-5, with D maybe TRBD1 (5 bases). Trimming stripped 2 bases from V and 4 bases from J, with 11 bases between. The CDR3 has 14 amino acids. Germline CDR1 is MNHEY and CDR2 is SVGAGI. The DNA for the CDR3 is TGTGCCAGCAGTTACCTGGACACCGTCTATGGCTACACCTTC. Translation gives CASSYLDTVYGYTF.

The chain carries TRBV2 and TRBJ2-7; D is possibly TRBD1 (5 bases). Germline V gene data show CDR1 as SNHLY and CDR2 as FYNNEI. With 0 bases removed from V and 12 bases from J, the gap between germline ends came to 15 bases. The CDR3 spans 13 residues. The CDR3 sequence: CASSEAWGSARYF. In nucleotides, the CDR3 is TGTGCCAGCAGTGAAGCGTGGGGCTCTGCGCGGTACTTC. Using reference TRBV2 and TRBJ2-7 for the parts outside the CDR3, the full variable domain is EPEVTQTPSHQVTQMGQEVILRCVPISNHLYFYWYRQILGQKVEFLVSFYNNEISEKSEIFDDQFSVERPDGSNFTLKIRSTKLEDSAMYFCASSEAWGSARYFGPGTRLTVT.

The CDR3 nucleotides are TGTGCCAGCAGCCAAATCGACAGGGGGCGTGAAAAACTGTTTTTT. Translation gives CASSQIDRGREKLFF. The chain joins TRBV3-1 (or the pseudogene TRBV3-2) to TRBJ1-4; 10 bases align to TRBD1. CDR1 and CDR2 from the germline V gene are LGHDT and YNNKEL (reference sequence). This CDR3 is 15 amino acids long. Trimming at V came to 2 bases and at J to 7 bases, leaving 4 bases not matched to a gene.

The V call is TRBV3-1 (or the pseudogene TRBV3-2), the J call TRBJ2-7, with D perhaps TRBD1 (6 bases). Germline V gene lookup returns CDR1 LGHDT and CDR2 YNNKEL (reference sequence). V lost 0 bases to trimming and J lost 1 base, with 13 bases between them. The CDR3 length is 16 residues. CDR3 protein: CASSQEGGDPSYEQYF. The CDR3 DNA sequence: TGTGCCAGCAGCCAAGAAGGGGGAGACCCTTCCTACGAGCAGTACTTC.

The chain links TRBV6-6 to TRBJ2-1; 12 bases fit TRBD2. CDR1 and CDR2 (germline): MNHNY, SVGAGI (reference sequence). The CDR3 is made up of 16 amino acids. J gave up 4 bases and V 4 bases, and 5 bases lay outside the gene matches. The CDR3 spells CASSSQTSGSYNEQFF. CDR3 bases: TGTGCCAGCAGTTCTCAGACTAGCGGGAGTTACAATGAGCAGTTCTTC.

V usage is TRBV29-1 and J usage is TRBJ2-7; 8 positions agree with TRBD2. Germline V gene data show CDR1 as SQVTM and CDR2 as ANQGSEA. V lost 4 bases and J lost 1; bases outside the gene matches: 6. This CDR3 comprises 14 residues. The CDR3 coding sequence is TGCAGCGTTGGGGTTAGCGGGGTTTCCTACGAGCAGTACTTC. Amino acids: CSVGVSGVSYEQYF.

The chain is built from TRBV5-1 and TRBJ1-1; 7 positions agree with TRBD1. This CDR3 region has 14 residues. Looked up from germline, CDR1 is SGHRS and CDR2 is YFSETQ. With 0 bases clipped from V and 3 bases from J, the junction kept 2 bases outside the gene matches. The CDR3 bases are TGCGCCAGCAGCTTGGACAGGGGTGACACTGAAGCTTTCTTT. Residues: CASSLDRGDTEAFF.

The chain combines TRBV6-5 with TRBJ2-3, with 7 bases that match TRBD1. V lost 5 bases and J lost 0; bases outside the gene matches: 5. CDR1 MNHEY and CDR2 SVGAGI come from the germline V gene. The CDR3 has 15 residues. Written as DNA, the CDR3 is TGTGCCAGCAGTAGACAGGGTTATAGCACAGATACGCAGTATTTT. This codes for CASSRQGYSTDTQYF.

The gene calls are TRBV19 and TRBJ1-5, with TRBD1 as a possible D gene (6 bases). Germline CDR1 reads LNHDA; CDR2 reads SQIVND (reference sequence). The CDR3 runs to 17 residues. Trimming shortened V by 5 bases and J by 0 bases, and 17 bases separated the two germline ends. CDR3 nucleotide sequence: TGTGCCAGTAGTGACAGGTCGTCCAGATATAGCAATCAGCCCCAGCATTTT. Residues: CASSDRSSRYSNQPQHF.

V and J are TRBV9 and TRBJ2-1; 8 bases map to TRBD2. The CDR3 extends over 16 amino acids. Germline V gene data show CDR1 as SGDLS and CDR2 as YYNGEE. V shed 0 bases and J 2 bases; nucleotides not matched to a gene: 4. The CDR3 DNA is TGTGCCAGCAGCGTAGGGAGCGGGAGTCCCTACAATGAGCAGTTCTTC. Protein: CASSVGSGSPYNEQFF.

The chain combines TRBV5-6 with TRBJ2-7; 12 bases line up with TRBD2. Germline lookup yields CDR1 SGHDT and CDR2 YYEEEE. Trimming at V came to 0 bases and at J to 3 bases, leaving 1 base not matched to a gene. CDR3 length: 15 amino acids. CDR3 DNA: TGTGCCAGCAGCTTGGGACTAGCGGGAGACTACGAGCAGTACTTC. Amino acid sequence: CASSLGLAGDYEQYF. The entire variable domain, with the rest obtained from reference TRBV5-6 and TRBJ2-7, is as follows: DAGVTQSPTHLIKTRGQQVTLRCSPKSGHDTVSWYQQALGQGPQFIFQYYEEEERQRGNFPDRFSGHQFPNYSSELNVNALLLGDSALYLCASSLGLAGDYEQYFGPGTRLTVT.

The chain has TRBV29-1 and TRBJ1-1, with D uncertain. CDR3 length: 11 amino acids. CDR1 is SQVTM and CDR2 is ANQGSEA in the germline V gene. Deletions cut 6 bases from V and 5 bases from J, with 10 bases between. As DNA, the CDR3 is TGCAGCGTCGGACTTACTACTGAAGCTTTCTTT. Its translation is CSVGLTTEAFF. The whole variable domain, filled in from reference TRBV29-1 and TRBJ1-1, reads SAVISQKPSRDICQRGTSLTIQCQVDSQVTMMFWYRQQPGQSLTLIATANQGSEATYESGFVIDKFPISRPNLTFSTLTVSNMSPEDSSIYLCSVGLTTEAFFGQGTRLTVV.

V and J are TRBV5-1 and TRBJ1-6, with D hard to call. The CDR3 is made up of 16 amino acids. Germline V gene data show CDR1 as SGHRS and CDR2 as YFSETQ. V was trimmed by 3 bases and J by 4 bases, leaving 14 bases between them. The CDR3 region has the DNA TGCGCCAGCAGCTCTAACCTCTACGGGTATAATTCACCCCTCCACTTT. Its protein product is CASSSNLYGYNSPLHF.

With regard to this clone: Other DNA sequences of this sample code for an identical CDR3. The chain has TRBV18 and TRBJ2-5, with a possible D match to TRBD2 (5 bases). V was cut by 2 bases and J by 4 bases, with 11 bases left in between. CDR3 length equals 14 residues. The germline V gene has CDR1 KGHSH and CDR2 LQKENI. CDR3 in DNA: TGTGCCAGCTCACCAAGCGGAGATGGAGAGACCCAGTACTTC. It is translated as CASSPSGDGETQYF.

This chain links TRBV6-5 with TRBJ2-7, with 8 bases lining up with TRBD1. V dropped 7 bases and J dropped 2; count of bases not matched to a gene: 10. CDR1 and CDR2 from the germline V gene are MNHEY and SVGAGI. The CDR3 totals 15 residues. CDR3 protein: CASKMTGAQAYEQYF. CDR3 sequence (DNA): TGTGCCAGCAAAATGACAGGGGCCCAAGCCTACGAGCAGTACTTC.

This chain uses TRBV19 with TRBJ2-5; D uncertain. Germline lookup yields CDR1 LNHDA and CDR2 SQIVND (reference sequence). V lost 4 bases to trimming and J lost 4 bases, with 4 bases between them. The CDR3 sequence is 11 residues long. As DNA, the CDR3 is TGTGCCAGTAGTACCCTAGAGACCCAGTACTTC. Amino acid sequence: CASSTLETQYF.

This clone was detected a few times. V usage is TRBV2 and J usage is TRBJ1-5; unclear D gene. The CDR3 length is 16 residues. CDR1 and CDR2 from the germline V gene are SNHLY and FYNNEI. Trimming removed 11 bases at V and 1 base at J, with 21 bases between. CDR3 sequence: CAGGEQGPLSNQPQHF. The CDR3 bases are TGTGCCGGTGGAGAACAAGGTCCCCTGAGCAATCAGCCCCAGCATTTT.

V and J are TRBV9 and TRBJ1-3, with D tentatively TRBD1 (5 bases). Per germline, CDR1 SGDLS and CDR2 YYNGEE. Trimming shortened V by 0 bases and J by 0 bases, and 13 bases separated the two germline ends. The CDR3 is 17 residues long. CDR3 sequence reads: CASSVGSGLSSGNTIYF. The CDR3 region has the DNA TGTGCCAGCAGCGTAGGGTCAGGGCTCAGCTCTGGAAACACCATATATTTT. The whole variable domain, remainder taken from reference TRBV9 and TRBJ1-3, is DSGVTQTPKHLITATGQRVTLRCSPRSGDLSVYWYQQSLDQGLQFLIQYYNGEERAKGNILERFSAQQFPDLHSELNLSSLELGDSALYFCASSVGSGLSSGNTIYFGEGSWLTVV.

This chain links TRBV4-3 with TRBJ2-3, with 9 bases that match TRBD2. CDR1 LGHNA and CDR2 YSLEER come from the germline V gene. Trimming cost V 4 bases and J 4 bases; bases outside gene matches: 3. CDR3 length: 14 amino acids. CDR3 coding DNA: TGCGCCAGCAGCCTTAGCGGGAGAGCAGATACGCAGTATTTT. Translating it yields CASSLSGRADTQYF.

The chain combines TRBV7-2 with TRBJ1-1; the D is unclear. The germline gives CDR1 SGHTA, CDR2 FQGNSA. V was pared by 1 base and J by 0 bases, with 6 bases between. The CDR3 consists of 14 residues. The CDR3 is CASSLEPLNTEAFF. CDR3 coding DNA: TGTGCCAGCAGCTTAGAGCCTTTGAACACTGAAGCTTTCTTT.